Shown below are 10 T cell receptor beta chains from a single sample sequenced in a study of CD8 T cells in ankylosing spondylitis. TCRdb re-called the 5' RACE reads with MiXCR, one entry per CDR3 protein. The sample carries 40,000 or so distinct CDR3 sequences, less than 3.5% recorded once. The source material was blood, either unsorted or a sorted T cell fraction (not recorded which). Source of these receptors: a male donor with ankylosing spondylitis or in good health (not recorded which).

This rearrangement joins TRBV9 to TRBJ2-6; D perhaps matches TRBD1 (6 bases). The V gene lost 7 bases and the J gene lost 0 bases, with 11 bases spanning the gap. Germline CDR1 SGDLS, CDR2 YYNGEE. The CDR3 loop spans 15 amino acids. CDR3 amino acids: CASATRGSGANVLTF. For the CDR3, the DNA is TGTGCCAGCGCTACCAGGGGCTCTGGGGCCAACGTCCTGACTTTC.

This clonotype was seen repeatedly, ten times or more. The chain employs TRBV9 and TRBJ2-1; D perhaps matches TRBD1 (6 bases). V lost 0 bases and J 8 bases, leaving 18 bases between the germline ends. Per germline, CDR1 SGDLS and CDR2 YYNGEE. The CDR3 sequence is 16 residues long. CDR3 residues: CASSVVPQPRGDEQFF. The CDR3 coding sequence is TGTGCCAGCAGCGTAGTTCCCCAGCCCAGGGGCGATGAGCAGTTCTTC.

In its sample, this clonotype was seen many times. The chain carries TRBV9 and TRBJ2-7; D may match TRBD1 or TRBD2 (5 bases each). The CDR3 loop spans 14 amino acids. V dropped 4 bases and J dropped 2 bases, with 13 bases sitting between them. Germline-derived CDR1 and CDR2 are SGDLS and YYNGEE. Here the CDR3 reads CASSLGTEPYEQYF. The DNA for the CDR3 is TGTGCCAGCAGCCTAGGGACGGAGCCCTACGAGCAGTACTTC.

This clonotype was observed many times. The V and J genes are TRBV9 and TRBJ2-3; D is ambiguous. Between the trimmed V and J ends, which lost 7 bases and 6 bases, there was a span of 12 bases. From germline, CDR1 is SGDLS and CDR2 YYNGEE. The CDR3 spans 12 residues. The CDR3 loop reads CASSPHSDTQYF. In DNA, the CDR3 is TGTGCCAGCTCCCCCCACTCCGATACGCAGTATTTT.

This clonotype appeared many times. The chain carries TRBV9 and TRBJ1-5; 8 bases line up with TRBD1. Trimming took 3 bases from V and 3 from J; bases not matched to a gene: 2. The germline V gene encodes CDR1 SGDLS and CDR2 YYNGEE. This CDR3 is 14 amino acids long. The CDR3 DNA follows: TGTGCCAGCAGCGGGACAGGGTTCAATCAGCCCCAGCATTTT. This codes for CASSGTGFNQPQHF.

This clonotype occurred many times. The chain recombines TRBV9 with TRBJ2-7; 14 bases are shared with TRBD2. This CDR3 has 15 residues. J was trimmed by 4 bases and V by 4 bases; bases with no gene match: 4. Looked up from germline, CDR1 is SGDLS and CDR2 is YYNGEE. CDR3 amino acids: CASSIGTSGSYEQYF. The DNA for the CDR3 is TGTGCCAGCAGCATTGGGACTAGCGGGAGTTACGAGCAGTACTTC. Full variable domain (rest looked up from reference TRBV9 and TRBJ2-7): DSGVTQTPKHLITATGQRVTLRCSPRSGDLSVYWYQQSLDQGLQFLIQYYNGEERAKGNILERFSAQQFPDLHSELNLSSLELGDSALYFCASSIGTSGSYEQYFGPGTRLTVT.

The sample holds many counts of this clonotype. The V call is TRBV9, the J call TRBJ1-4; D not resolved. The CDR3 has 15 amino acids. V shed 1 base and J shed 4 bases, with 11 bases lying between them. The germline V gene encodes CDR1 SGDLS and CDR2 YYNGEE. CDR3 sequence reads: CASSVLPDLNEKLFF. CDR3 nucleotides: TGTGCCAGCAGCGTACTCCCAGATCTTAATGAAAAACTGTTTTTT. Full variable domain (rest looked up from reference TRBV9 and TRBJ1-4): DSGVTQTPKHLITATGQRVTLRCSPRSGDLSVYWYQQSLDQGLQFLIQYYNGEERAKGNILERFSAQQFPDLHSELNLSSLELGDSALYFCASSVLPDLNEKLFFGSGTQLSVL.

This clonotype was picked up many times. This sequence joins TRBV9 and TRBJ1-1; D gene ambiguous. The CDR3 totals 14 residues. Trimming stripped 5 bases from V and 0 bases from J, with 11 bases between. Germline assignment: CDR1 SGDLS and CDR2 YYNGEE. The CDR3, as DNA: TGTGCCAGCAGGGTGGGTTCCGTGAACACTGAAGCTTTCTTT. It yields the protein CASRVGSVNTEAFF.

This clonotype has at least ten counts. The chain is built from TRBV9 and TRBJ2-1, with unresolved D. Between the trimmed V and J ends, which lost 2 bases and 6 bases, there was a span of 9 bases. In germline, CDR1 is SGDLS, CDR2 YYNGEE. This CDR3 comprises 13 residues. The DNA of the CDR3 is TGTGCCAGCAGCGTCAACGGCGCCAATGAGCAGTTCTTC. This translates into CASSVNGANEQFF.

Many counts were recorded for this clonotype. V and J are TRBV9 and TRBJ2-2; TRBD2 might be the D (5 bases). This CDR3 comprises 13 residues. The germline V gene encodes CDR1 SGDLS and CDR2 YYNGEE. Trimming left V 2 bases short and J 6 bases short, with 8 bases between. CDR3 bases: TGTGCCAGCAGCGTTAGTAGCGCCGGGGAGCTGTTTTTT. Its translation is CASSVSSAGELFF.